The 11 T cell receptor beta chains below all came from one sample that was sequenced in a study of PD-1 blockade in classical Hodgkin lymphoma. Every single patient, without exception, relapsed after autologous stem cell transplantation, and brentuximab vedotin exposure varied. TCRdb's copy holds only in-frame clones and misses some; the assay was immunoSEQ multiplex PCR. There are just over 50,000 clones in the sample; around 75% occur only once, and about 14% lies in the top ten. The sample here was peripheral blood mononuclear cells (PBMCs), taken before the second cycle of nivolumab. These receptor sequences come from a human donor with classical Hodgkin lymphoma.

V and J are TRBV30 and TRBJ1-5, with no clear D. The germline V and J ends were trimmed by 0 bases and 2 bases, with 20 bases remaining between them. The CDR3 has 18 residues. Looked up from germline, CDR1 is GTSNPN and CDR2 is SVGIG (reference sequence). The CDR3 loop is CAWSVPTALLSGNQPQHF. The DNA of the CDR3 is TGTGCCTGGAGTGTACCTACCGCTTTGCTCTCCGGCAATCAGCCCCAGCATTTT.

This clone has only a few counts. V usage is TRBV4-3 and J usage is TRBJ2-5; D is possibly TRBD2 (6 bases). Trimming removed 0 bases from V and 2 bases from J, with 10 bases in between. The CDR3 length is 15 residues. CDR1 and CDR2 from the germline V gene are LGHNA and YSLEER. For the CDR3, the DNA is TGCGCCAGCAGCCAAGAGCTAGCGACTCAAGAGACCCAGTACTTC. Translating gives CASSQELATQETQYF.

The CDR3 nucleotides are TGTGCCAGCAGTCAAATTGGGAGTACGCAGTATTTT. Its protein product is CASSQIGSTQYF. The J gene is TRBJ2-3, the V gene TRBV28; possibly TRBD2 for D (5 bases). Per the germline V gene, CDR1 is MDHEN and CDR2 is SYDVKM. Trimming pared 5 bases from V and 8 bases from J, leaving 11 bases between. The CDR3 is 12 residues long.

A note on this clone: A much larger clone lies a single base off, so this may be a read error. In the same sample, other DNA sequences code for this CDR3. The V gene is TRBV7-3, the J gene TRBJ2-7; 7 bases map to TRBD1. The CDR3 is 14 residues long. Germline-derived CDR1 and CDR2 are SGHTA and FQGTGA. V was clipped by 1 base and J by 3 bases; unmatched bases: 3. In DNA form, the CDR3 reads TGTGCCAGCAGCTTAAGTGCAGGGGGCTACGAGCAGTACTTC. Translated: CASSLSAGGYEQYF.

The V gene is TRBV18, the J gene TRBJ1-4; 7 positions match TRBD1. Germline V gives CDR1 KGHSH, CDR2 LQKENI. The CDR3 has 16 residues. Trimming removed 1 base from V and 3 bases from J; junction bases left unmatched: 5. CDR3 sequence reads: CASSPQTGQSNEKLFF. CDR3 DNA sequence: TGTGCCAGCTCACCACAAACGGGACAGTCTAATGAAAAACTGTTTTTT.

This clone was picked up a small number of times. The rearrangement uses TRBV6-6 and TRBJ2-1; 11 nucleotides line up with TRBD2. Trimming removed 3 bases from V and 6 bases from J; junction bases left unmatched: 4. Looked up from germline, CDR1 is MNHNY and CDR2 is SVGAGI (reference sequence). The CDR3 has 15 amino acids. The CDR3 nucleotides read TGTGCCAGCAGTTATGGGACTAGCGGAATCAATGAGCAGTTCTTC. Translation gives CASSYGTSGINEQFF.

This clone occurred a few times. The CDR3 DNA reads as TGTGCCAGCAGTTCTACCGGGACGACTGAAGCTTTCTTT. Translating gives CASSSTGTTEAFF. The chain recombines TRBV7-3 with TRBJ1-1; D might be TRBD1 (5 bases). V dropped 6 bases and J dropped 5 bases, with 13 bases sitting between them. The CDR3 extends over 13 amino acids. The germline V gene has CDR1 SGHTA and CDR2 FQGTGA.

This clone was observed a handful of times. The J gene is TRBJ2-1, the V gene TRBV4-2; a weak D match, TRBD1 (5 bases). The germline CDR1 and CDR2 sequences are LGHNA and YNFKEQ. This CDR3 is built from 14 residues. The V end lost 0 bases, the J end lost 7 bases, and 10 bases lay between the germline ends. This CDR3 reads CASSQEGLGNEQFF. CDR3 in DNA: TGTGCCAGCAGCCAAGAGGGGCTTGGAAATGAGCAGTTCTTC.

This chain links TRBV6-1 with TRBJ2-7, with D unresolved. This CDR3 has 12 residues. Per the germline V gene, CDR1 is MNHNS and CDR2 is SASEGT. The germline V and J ends were trimmed by 8 bases and 3 bases, with 11 bases remaining between them. This CDR3 is CASVIKGYEQYF. The CDR3 region has the DNA TGTGCCAGCGTTATAAAGGGCTACGAGCAGTACTTC.

The chain employs TRBV7-9 and TRBJ2-1; 7 nucleotides match TRBD2. In germline, CDR1 is SEHNR, CDR2 FQNEAQ (reference sequence). The CDR3 is made up of 15 amino acids. The junction had 5 bases not matched to a gene; V was cut back by 1 base and J by 5 bases. CDR3 protein: CASSLVASGNNEQFF. In nucleotides, the CDR3 is TGTGCCAGCAGCTTAGTGGCTAGCGGAAACAATGAGCAGTTCTTC.

This clone was counted between two and nine times. The V and J genes are TRBV30 and TRBJ2-2, with 7 bases fitting TRBD1. Germline lookup yields CDR1 GTSNPN and CDR2 SVGIG (reference sequence). V lost 5 bases and J lost 6; bases outside the gene matches: 6. The CDR3 spans 13 residues. DNA of the CDR3: TGTGCCTGGGGTACAGGGGTTTCCGGGGAGCTGTTTTTT. It codes for CAWGTGVSGELFF.